This T cell receptor beta chain was sequenced in a study of Graves' ophthalmopathy and Graves' hyperthyroidism. Study-wide background: Peripheral blood collection took place at initial diagnosis, before any treatment.

Disease in donors with ophthalmopathy had moderate-to-severe activity, CAS ≥3, NOSPECS ≥4 and under 3 months' duration. The CDR3 totals 16 residues. Trimming pared 2 bases from V and 3 bases from J, leaving 14 bases between. Germline lookup yields CDR1 MNHNY and CDR2 SVGAGI (reference sequence). This clonotype was seen repeatedly, ten times or more. Scientists amplified the TCR beta CDR3 regions from RNA transcripts. After a first-round RT-PCR with HTBI primers, a second-round multiplex PCR was run. TCRdb passed the multiplex PCR reads through MiXCR, listing each CDR3 protein once. The data show hundreds of thousands of distinct CDR3 sequences, approximately 39% seen once.

Sequenced: peripheral blood. The source of this sequence is an adult man with Graves' ophthalmopathy. This rearrangement joins TRBV6-6 to TRBJ1-5; D is undetermined. CDR3 in DNA: TGTGCCAGCAGTTACGCCTCGTTCAGAGACAATCAGCCCCAGCATTTT. It specifies CASSYASFRDNQPQHF.